The 26 T cell receptor beta chains below all came from one sample that was sequenced in a study of shared clonotypes between healthy human individuals. CD8 cells regarded as naive lacked CD45RO, were positively chosen for CCR7, and omitted terminally differentiated effector memory CD45RA+ cells. Sequencing was performed with immunoSEQ multiplex PCR; in TCRdb, only in-frame clones are kept and a portion is missing. The profile shows nearly 2 million clones, about 94% of them singletons. Sequences were obtained from naive CD8+ T cells sorted from blood. These receptor sequences come from a man aged 18 to 35 in good health.

The rearrangement links TRBV7-3 to TRBJ2-1; D is perhaps TRBD1 or TRBD2 (5 bases each). There are 15 residues in the CDR3. The germline gives CDR1 SGHTA, CDR2 FQGTGA. Deletions cut 2 bases from V and 2 bases from J, with 10 bases between. The CDR3 DNA reads as TGTGCCAGCAGCTTAGTTGAGGGGCCCTACAATGAGCAGTTCTTC. The encoded protein is CASSLVEGPYNEQFF.

This clone was recorded only once. Written as DNA, the CDR3 is TGTGCCAGCAGGTTAGCGGGGGGCAATCAGCCCCAGCATTTT. It yields the protein CASRLAGGNQPQHF. The J gene is TRBJ1-5, the V gene TRBV27, with a weak D call TRBD1 (5 bases). V shed 6 bases and J shed 2 bases, with 11 bases lying between them. The length of the CDR3 is 14 residues. Per the germline V gene, CDR1 is MNHEY and CDR2 is SMNVEV (reference sequence).

This chain uses TRBV25-1 with TRBJ1-2; D unresolved. Germline V gene data show CDR1 as MGHDK and CDR2 as SYGVNS. The V end lost 3 bases, the J end lost 4 bases, and 9 bases lay between the germline ends. The CDR3 runs 13 residues. The CDR3 loop is CASSDRVAYGYTF. The CDR3 nucleotides are TGTGCCAGCAGTGACCGGGTGGCCTATGGCTACACCTTC.

As for this clone: Other DNA sequences in the same sample also yield this CDR3. The rearrangement uses TRBV27 and TRBJ1-1; the D is unclear. Germline V gene lookup returns CDR1 MNHEY and CDR2 SMNVEV (reference sequence). V lost 0 bases and J lost 5, with 7 bases in between. The CDR3 runs to 13 residues. The CDR3 here is CASSLSTGTEAFF. The CDR3 DNA is TGTGCCAGCAGTTTATCGACTGGAACTGAAGCTTTCTTT.

The CDR3 here is CASSHFTDQETQYF. The CDR3, as DNA: TGCGCCAGCAGCCACTTCACGGATCAAGAGACCCAGTACTTC. The chain employs TRBV4-1 and TRBJ2-5, with D unclear. The CDR3 contains 14 residues. V dropped 3 bases and J dropped 2 bases, with 10 bases sitting between them. CDR1 is MGHRA and CDR2 is YSYEKL in the germline V gene.

The chain is built from TRBV7-9 and TRBJ2-7; 9 bases agree with TRBD1. The CDR3 consists of 13 residues. Trimming removed 3 bases from V and 5 bases from J; junction bases left unmatched: 2. Germline loops: CDR1 SEHNR, CDR2 FQNEAQ (reference sequence). CDR3 region: CASSLRTGDEQYF. The CDR3 DNA is TGTGCCAGCAGCTTGCGGACAGGGGACGAGCAGTACTTC.

This chain joins TRBV10-3 and TRBJ2-7, with D possibly TRBD1 on 6 matching bases. Trimming removed 10 bases at V and 3 bases at J, with 13 bases between. The CDR3 spans 12 residues. Germline CDR1 reads ENHRY; CDR2 reads SYGVKD. CDR3 DNA sequence: TGTGCCACCTCGGACAGCCACTACGAGCAGTACTTC. It codes for CATSDSHYEQYF.

The V and J genes are TRBV7-9 and TRBJ2-1; either TRBD1 or TRBD2 may supply D (6 bases each). The CDR3 loop spans 13 amino acids. The ends were cut back, 11 bases at V and 6 bases at J, with 17 bases in the middle. The V gene's germline CDR1 is SEHNR and CDR2 FQNEAQ (reference sequence). The CDR3: CASSGARTNEQFF. DNA for the CDR3: TGTGCCTCTTCGGGGGCTAGGACCAATGAGCAGTTCTTC. Supplemented by reference TRBV7-9 and TRBJ2-1, the full variable domain reads DTGVSQNPRHKITKRGQNVTFRCDPISEHNRLYWYRQTLGQGPEFLTYFQNEAQLEKSRLLSDRFSAERPKGSFSTLEIQRTEQGDSAMYLCASSGARTNEQFFGPGTRLTVL.

This chain links TRBV13 with TRBJ1-4; TRBD1 matches 8 bases. This CDR3 region has 16 residues. In germline, CDR1 is PRHDT, CDR2 FYEKMQ (reference sequence). The V and J ends lost 5 bases and 4 bases, in that order; junction bases with no gene match: 9. The CDR3 here is CASSPSRGQGNEKLFF. The CDR3 DNA reads TGTGCCAGCAGCCCATCCAGGGGGCAGGGTAATGAAAAACTGTTTTTT.

The rearrangement uses TRBV28 and TRBJ2-7, with D unresolved. CDR1 is MDHEN and CDR2 is SYDVKM in the germline V gene. This CDR3 is 14 amino acids long. The V end lost 1 base, the J end lost 1 base, and 8 bases lay between the germline ends. This CDR3 is CASSLSLSSYEQYF. The CDR3 region has the DNA TGTGCCAGCAGTTTATCCCTATCGTCCTACGAGCAGTACTTC.

The sample holds one count of this clone. The genes are TRBV30 and TRBJ2-5; 7 positions agree with TRBD2. The end of the DNA fits TRBJ2-7 better, so the J call may be wrong. Germline V gives CDR1 GTSNPN, CDR2 SVGIG (reference sequence). This CDR3 is 13 amino acids long. Written as DNA, the CDR3 is TGTGCCTGGGCCCCGCGGGAGTGGTACGAGCAGTACTTC. Translating gives CAWAPREWYEQYF.

DNA of the CDR3: TGCGCCAGCAGTGAGTCGATGGTAGACGAGCAGTACTTC. Protein: CASSESMVDEQYF. V usage is TRBV10-1 and J usage is TRBJ2-7; no reliable D call. V gave up 0 bases and J gave up 5 bases, with 8 bases separating them. The CDR3 covers 13 residues. CDR1 and CDR2 (germline): WNHNN, SYGVQD (reference sequence).

V gene TRBV11-3 combines with J gene TRBJ2-1; 10 bases map to TRBD2. Germline CDR1 and CDR2: SGHNT and YENEEA. The CDR3 has 16 amino acids. After removal of 2 bases from V and 5 bases from J, the junction contained 6 bases not matched to a gene. As DNA, the CDR3 is TGTGCCAGCAGCTTAAGGGGGCTAGCGGGAGACAATGAGCAGTTCTTC. Translation: CASSLRGLAGDNEQFF.

On this clone: Other DNA sequences in the sample encode the same CDR3. The rearrangement joins TRBV5-1 to TRBJ1-2, with 8 bases aligning to TRBD1. Germline CDR1 reads SGHRS; CDR2 reads YFSETQ. The CDR3 length is 15 residues. After removal of 0 bases from V and 4 bases from J, the junction contained 5 bases not matched to a gene. CDR3 DNA sequence: TGCGCCAGCAGCTTGGAGCAGGGGGCTAGCTATGGCTACACCTTC. Protein: CASSLEQGASYGYTF. The whole variable domain, remainder taken from reference TRBV5-1 and TRBJ1-2, is KAGVTQTPRYLIKTRGQQVTLSCSPISGHRSVSWYQQTPGQGLQFLFEYFSETQRNKGNFPGRFSGRQFSNSRSEMNVSTLELGDSALYLCASSLEQGASYGYTFGSGTRLTVV.

The J gene is TRBJ2-7, the V gene TRBV6-5; the D is unclear. CDR3 size: 14 residues. V lost 2 bases and J lost 7, with 15 bases in between. From germline, CDR1 is MNHEY and CDR2 SVGAGI. The CDR3 here is CASSYLETGREQYF. DNA of the CDR3: TGTGCCAGCAGTTACCTCGAAACGGGTAGGGAGCAGTACTTC.

With regard to this clone: Other nucleotide sequences in the sample specify the same CDR3. The chain is built from TRBV29-1 and TRBJ2-7; 8 bases map to TRBD2. Germline assignment: CDR1 SQVTM and CDR2 ANQGSEA. The CDR3 extends over 13 amino acids. V lost 6 bases, J lost 0 bases, and 4 bases stayed unmatched. In DNA form, the CDR3 reads TGCAGCGTCTTAGCGGGGAGCTCCTACGAGCAGTACTTC. Encoded protein: CSVLAGSSYEQYF.

The chain joins TRBV14 to TRBJ2-1; D is possibly TRBD1 or TRBD2 (6 bases each). Between the trimmed V and J ends, which lost 3 bases and 0 bases, there was a span of 15 bases. The CDR3 has 17 amino acids. Germline V lookup: CDR1 SGHDN, CDR2 FVKESK. CDR3 nucleotide sequence: TGTGCCAGCAGCCATCCAGAGGGGGGAAGCTCCTACAATGAGCAGTTCTTC. Amino acids: CASSHPEGGSSYNEQFF.

The V and J genes are TRBV14 and TRBJ1-2; D unresolved. Looked up from germline, CDR1 is SGHDN and CDR2 is FVKESK. Deletions cut 1 base from V and 4 bases from J, with 10 bases between. The CDR3 length is 14 residues. In DNA form, the CDR3 reads TGTGCCAGCAGCCAAGGGGGAATCGGCTATGGCTACACCTTC. Translation gives CASSQGGIGYGYTF.

This chain uses TRBV7-2 with TRBJ2-1, with TRBD1 matching over 8 bases. Germline lookup yields CDR1 SGHTA and CDR2 FQGNSA. The J segment lost 0 bases and the V segment lost 1 base, leaving 11 bases of the junction unmatched. The length of the CDR3 is 19 residues. The CDR3: CASSLVSQGAADSYNEQFF. For the CDR3, the DNA is TGTGCCAGCAGCTTAGTAAGTCAGGGGGCAGCTGACTCCTACAATGAGCAGTTCTTC.

This sequence joins TRBV5-6 and TRBJ2-3, with 9 bases aligning to TRBD2. There are 15 residues in the CDR3. The V segment lost 0 bases and the J segment 5 bases; nucleotides outside the gene matches: 4. Looked up from germline, CDR1 is SGHDT and CDR2 is YYEEEE. CDR3 amino acids: CASSLGLAGLDTQYF. Here the CDR3 DNA reads TGTGCCAGCAGCTTGGGTCTAGCGGGACTAGATACGCAGTATTTT.

The CDR3: CASSLGSSYGYTF. DNA for the CDR3: TGCGCCAGCAGCTTGGGCAGTTCCTATGGCTACACCTTC. The chain links TRBV5-1 to TRBJ1-2; no clear D gene. V was shortened by 0 bases and J by 4 bases, with 7 bases between the two germline ends. The germline V gene has CDR1 SGHRS and CDR2 YFSETQ. The CDR3 has 13 amino acids.

This sequence joins TRBV2 and TRBJ2-7; D perhaps matches TRBD1 (6 bases). Between the trimmed V and J ends, which lost 5 bases and 3 bases, there was a span of 23 bases. Looked up from germline, CDR1 is SNHLY and CDR2 is FYNNEI. The CDR3 loop spans 17 amino acids. CDR3 sequence reads: CASSNGTGRWINYEQYF. CDR3 DNA: TGTGCCAGCAGTAACGGAACAGGGCGATGGATCAACTACGAGCAGTACTTC.

As for this clone: Different DNA sequences within this sample yield the same CDR3. The rearrangement uses TRBV19 and TRBJ1-6; TRBD1 is a possible D gene (5 bases). The CDR3 loop spans 14 amino acids. Germline V gives CDR1 LNHDA, CDR2 SQIVND (reference sequence). The V and J ends lost 3 bases and 3 bases respectively, with 6 bases between them. The CDR3 region has the DNA TGTGCCAGTAGTATCAGGGACTATAATTCACCCCTCCACTTT. Translating gives CASSIRDYNSPLHF. Supplemented by reference TRBV19 and TRBJ1-6, the full variable domain reads DGGITQSPKYLFRKEGQNVTLSCEQNLNHDAMYWYRQDPGQGLRLIYYSQIVNDFQKGDIAEGYSVSREKKESFPLTVTSAQKNPTAFYLCASSIRDYNSPLHFGNGTRLTVT.

Regarding this clone: The identical CDR3 is also encoded by other nucleotide sequences in the sample. V gene TRBV18 combines with J gene TRBJ1-5; TRBD1 matches 9 bases. Per the germline V gene, CDR1 is KGHSH and CDR2 is LQKENI. This CDR3 is built from 15 residues. V lost 3 bases and J lost 2; bases outside the gene matches: 2. CDR3 amino acids: CASSPTGGGNQPQHF. In nucleotides, the CDR3 is TGTGCCAGCTCACCGACAGGGGGTGGCAATCAGCCCCAGCATTTT.

The rearrangement uses TRBV6-5 and TRBJ2-2; D gene ambiguous. From germline, CDR1 is MNHEY and CDR2 SVGAGI. V was pared by 2 bases and J by 4 bases, with 14 bases between. The CDR3 runs to 16 residues. CDR3 bases: TGTGCCAGCAGTTACCTGGGCGGAAGTTTCACCGGGGAGCTGTTTTTT. Translation gives CASSYLGGSFTGELFF.

The V and J genes are TRBV7-9 and TRBJ2-5, with TRBD1 matching over 9 bases. The CDR3 covers 17 residues. CDR1 and CDR2 from the germline V gene are SEHNR and FQNEAQ (reference sequence). The trim removed 5 bases at V and 5 bases at J, leaving 15 bases unmatched. CDR3 coding DNA: TGTGCCAGCAGCACTAACCCCGGGACAGGGATAGAGGAGACCCAGTACTTC. Amino acids: CASSTNPGTGIEETQYF.